This TCR beta chain was obtained from a study of CD8 T cells in ankylosing spondylitis. Study-level points and caveats: Ankylosing spondylitis blood appeared to be characterized by a TCR beta motif of eight highly homologous variants. Clones linked to the disease showed a CD8+ phenotype. They occurred at relatively low frequencies in peripheral blood.

The authors made TCR beta libraries by quantitative 5'-RACE with molecular barcodes. TCRdb ran MiXCR on the 5' RACE reads and lists one entry per CDR3 protein. The data show under 300,000 distinct CDR3 sequences, with roughly 10% seen just once and under 7% held by the top ten. Worth noting for this clonotype: Its antigen is still unknown.

Germline CDR1 is LGHDT and CDR2 is YNNKEL (reference sequence). This CDR3 has 13 residues. Trimming removed 6 bases from V and 4 bases from J, with 10 bases in between. The chain employs TRBV3-1 and TRBJ1-3; D not certain. This clonotype was obtained from a male donor with ankylosing spondylitis or in good health (not recorded which). Sequenced material: blood, either unsorted or a sorted T cell fraction (not recorded which). CDR3 loop: CASRPGSGNTIYF. The DNA for the CDR3 is TGTGCCAGCAGACCGGGGTCCGGAAACACCATATATTTT.